This T cell receptor beta chain was captured by sequencing in a study of blood T cell repertoires in COVID-19. Study context: Material from acute and convalescent COVID-19 was sourced from the United States, Italy and Spain. T cells, B-cell-depleted T cells, or PBMCs provided the cDNA or gDNA that served as material.

All enrollees were about 18 to 89 years old and from roughly 22 US areas. Each recovered donor of Cohort 3 presented with two negative PCRs, clearance, or symptom resolution. TCRdb's copy holds only in-frame clones and misses some; the assay was immunoSEQ multiplex PCR. The table has fewer than 200,000 clones, about 72% seen once. The V gene's germline CDR1 is SGHRS and CDR2 YFSETQ. V shed 4 bases and J 4 bases; nucleotides not matched to a gene: 9. This CDR3 region has 16 residues. The V call is TRBV5-1, the J call TRBJ2-1; 9 positions match TRBD2. This TCR came from a woman in her forties or fifties who had recovered from COVID-19. Sequencing used PBMCs or T cells enriched from blood (not recorded which). The CDR3 nucleotides are TGCGCCAGCAGCCCCCAATCTAGCGGGGAATACAATGAGCAGTTCTTC. This encodes CASSPQSSGEYNEQFF.